A selection of T cell receptor beta chains follows, all from one sample in a study of blood T cells in healthy people across ages. TCRdb fed the 5' RACE reads into MiXCR, producing one record per CDR3 protein. The table has hundreds of thousands of distinct CDR3 sequences, about a fifth seen once. Sequenced sample: blood. The receptors were gathered from a man aged 65 to 79 in good health. Each CDR3 is given with its conserved first and last residue. Each record gives: J gene, V gene, CDR3 protein.

>TRBJ2-7|TRBV28
CASSLTVPYEQYF
>TRBJ2-7|TRBV29-1
CSVTGGAYEQYF
>-|TRBV12-3/TRBV12-4
CASSTWGPPETQYF
>TRBJ2-3|TRBV29-1
CSVEKGGDTQYF
>TRBJ1-1|TRBV30
CAWSVQERGRQAEAFF
>-|TRBV6-5
CASSWRGKDEQFF
>TRBJ1-5|TRBV29-1
CSVAGGNSNQPQHF
>TRBJ2-1|TRBV4-1
CASSQEGRGAYNEQFF
>TRBJ2-5|TRBV5-1
CASSFGTTWETQYF
>TRBJ2-1|TRBV2
CASSDWGLASNEQFF
>-|TRBV2
CASKYGGTGGESQYF
>TRBJ1-1|TRBV28
CASSRQMAEAFF
>TRBJ1-1|TRBV7-2
CASSLALNTEALF
>TRBJ1-1|TRBV6-5
CASSLRDRALEAFF
>TRBJ2-1|TRBV12-3/TRBV12-4
CASTISPGPYNEQFF
>TRBJ2-3|TRBV5-5
CASTLTIPTDTQYF
>TRBJ1-1|TRBV5-1
CASSLVSGTGVTEAFF
>TRBJ2-5|TRBV6-5
CASRSGRGWETQYF
>TRBJ1-3|TRBV28
CASRPDGVSGNTIYF
>TRBJ1-3|TRBV18
CASFSSGGASGNTIYF
>TRBJ1-2|TRBV7-2
CASSLVFWGGYTF
>TRBJ2-3|TRBV12-3/TRBV12-4
CASSLRVGTGTDTQYF
>TRBJ2-4|TRBV5-1
CASSIRADLLAKNIQYF
>-|TRBV5-1
CASSWAGQGSSEQFF
>TRBJ1-2|TRBV12-3/TRBV12-4
CASSLNRQRTNYGYTF
>TRBJ1-6|TRBV9
CASSQGLEGDSPLHF
>TRBJ1-1|TRBV6-5
CASSPGLHLMAFF
>TRBJ2-5|TRBV6-5
CASKKGETRYF
>TRBJ1-2|TRBV9
CASSVETDEPIYGYTF
>TRBJ1-2|TRBV29-1
CSVVLRDYGYTF
>-|TRBV4-1
CASSQPSGRRAQETQYF
>TRBJ2-5|TRBV7-9
CASSLAGHQETQYF
>TRBJ2-7|TRBV20-1
CSARGYRTSGRLYEQYF
>TRBJ1-1|TRBV29-1
CSVDVGRGTEAFF
>TRBJ2-3|TRBV29-1
CSASGAGEGADTQYF
>TRBJ1-4|TRBV5-1
CASSLAWGPNEKLFF
>TRBJ2-1|TRBV9
CASSSQRGGSYNEQFF
>TRBJ2-3|TRBV7-3
CASSLNSGNTDTQYF
>TRBJ1-2|TRBV29-1
CSVGDRSYGYTF
>TRBJ2-3|TRBV5-1
CASSYPGLAGDRDTQYF
>TRBJ2-3|TRBV20-1
CSASPLQGQVSDTQYF
>TRBJ2-1|TRBV7-2
CASSLIQGQFF